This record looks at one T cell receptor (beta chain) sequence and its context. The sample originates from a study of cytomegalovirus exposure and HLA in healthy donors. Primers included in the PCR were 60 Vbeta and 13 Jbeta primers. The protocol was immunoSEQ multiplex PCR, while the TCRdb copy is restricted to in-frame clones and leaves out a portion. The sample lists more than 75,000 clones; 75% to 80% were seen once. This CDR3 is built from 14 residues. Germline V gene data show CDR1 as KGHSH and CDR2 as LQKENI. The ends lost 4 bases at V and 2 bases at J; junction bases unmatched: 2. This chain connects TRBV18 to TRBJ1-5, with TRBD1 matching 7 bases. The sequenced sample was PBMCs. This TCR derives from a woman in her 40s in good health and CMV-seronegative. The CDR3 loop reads CASSQGAGNQPQHF. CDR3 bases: TGTGCCAGCTCACAGGGGGCTGGCAATCAGCCCCAGCATTTT.